What follows are 27 T cell receptor beta chains derived from one specimen sequenced in a study of technical replicates of blood from a handful of donors. Sequencing was performed with immunoSEQ multiplex PCR; in TCRdb, only in-frame clones are kept and a portion is missing. This repertoire shows 13,000 or so clones, around 85% found once; its top ten account for over 9.5%. The sample taken for sequencing was PBMCs. Receptors originate from a human donor in good health.

The chain has TRBV6-5 and TRBJ2-1, with 7 positions matching TRBD1. Germline CDR1 MNHEY, CDR2 SVGAGI. V shed 6 bases, J shed 8 bases, and the junction held 13 bases outside the gene matches. This CDR3 contains 15 residues. The CDR3 spells CASRMGDSLFHEQFF. The CDR3 region has the DNA TGTGCCAGCAGAATGGGGGACAGTCTATTTCATGAGCAGTTCTTC.

V gene TRBV5-8 combines with J gene TRBJ1-2; 7 bases agree with TRBD1. CDR3 length: 15 amino acids. V trimming: 4 bases; J trimming: 0 bases; junction bases outside the gene matches: 6. Germline CDR1 is SGHTS and CDR2 is YDEGEE. CDR3 sequence (DNA): TGTGCCAGCAGCACGAGGACAGGAGCTAACTATGGCTACACCTTC. Translated: CASSTRTGANYGYTF.

This clone was seen more than once but under ten times. This chain joins TRBV10-2 and TRBJ2-5; TRBD1 matches 8 bases. The CDR3 has 14 amino acids. Germline values: CDR1 WSHSY, CDR2 SAAADI. V shed 6 bases, J shed 7 bases, and the junction held 10 bases outside the gene matches. CDR3 in DNA: TGCGCCAGCAGGTCTGGACAGGGTCCCGGGACCCAGTACTTC. Its translation: CASRSGQGPGTQYF.

The V gene is TRBV6-5, the J gene TRBJ1-4, with a weak D call TRBD1 (6 bases). Trimming pared 6 bases from V and 12 bases from J, leaving 11 bases between. CDR1 and CDR2 from the germline V gene are MNHEY and SVGAGI. The length of the CDR3 is 11 residues. In DNA form, the CDR3 reads TGTGCCAGCAGATCACAGGGACAACTGTTTTTT. Its protein is CASRSQGQLFF.

The rearrangement uses TRBV6-5 and TRBJ2-7; a weak D match, TRBD1 (6 bases). The CDR3 contains 15 residues. Trimming left V 0 bases short and J 1 base short, with 10 bases between. CDR1 and CDR2 from the germline V gene are MNHEY and SVGAGI. CDR3 bases: TGTGCCAGCAGTTACTCTTGGGACACTTCCTACGAGCAGTACTTC. It translates to CASSYSWDTSYEQYF.

J is TRBJ1-2 and V is TRBV7-8, with TRBD1 matching over 9 bases. V gave up 5 bases and J gave up 3 bases; unmatched junction bases: 4. CDR1 and CDR2 (germline): SGHVS, FQNEAQ. The CDR3 totals 14 residues. The CDR3 bases are TGTGCCAGCAGCCCTTGGGACAGGGACTATGGCTACACCTTC. It codes for CASSPWDRDYGYTF.

This chain uses TRBV5-1 with TRBJ2-5, with TRBD2 identical over 14 bases. Trimming at V came to 5 bases and at J to 5 bases, leaving 11 bases not matched to a gene. Germline V gives CDR1 SGHRS, CDR2 YFSETQ. There are 17 residues in the CDR3. DNA of the CDR3: TGCGCCAGCAGTCCTGGGACTAGCGGGAGTCTAATTGAGACCCAGTACTTC. It translates to CASSPGTSGSLIETQYF. Full variable domain (rest looked up from reference TRBV5-1 and TRBJ2-5): KAGVTQTPRYLIKTRGQQVTLSCSPISGHRSVSWYQQTPGQGLQFLFEYFSETQRNKGNFPGRFSGRQFSNSRSEMNVSTLELGDSALYLCASSPGTSGSLIETQYFGPGTRLLVL.

The CDR3 here is CASSLSGLRFDEQFF. The CDR3 nucleotides read TGTGCCAGCAGTTTGTCAGGGCTGCGGTTCGATGAGCAGTTCTTC. V gene TRBV27 combines with J gene TRBJ2-1; perhaps TRBD1 as D (5 bases). Germline V gene sequence: CDR1 MNHEY, CDR2 SMNVEV (reference sequence). CDR3 length: 15 amino acids. The V end was cut by 3 bases, the J end by 8 bases, with 17 bases between.

This clone came up once. The genes are TRBV2 and TRBJ2-1, with 10 nucleotides matching TRBD1. After removal of 6 bases from V and 7 bases from J, the junction contained 3 bases not matched to a gene. The germline V gene encodes CDR1 SNHLY and CDR2 FYNNEI. The CDR3 is made up of 13 amino acids. The CDR3 nucleotides read TGTGCCAGCAGGGGACAGGGGATAAATGAGCAGTTCTTC. Amino acid sequence: CASRGQGINEQFF. The full variable domain, completed using reference TRBV2 and TRBJ2-1, is EPEVTQTPSHQVTQMGQEVILRCVPISNHLYFYWYRQILGQKVEFLVSFYNNEISEKSEIFDDQFSVERPDGSNFTLKIRSTKLEDSAMYFCASRGQGINEQFFGPGTRLTVL.

The V and J genes are TRBV29-1 and TRBJ2-7, with 11 bases fitting TRBD2. Germline loops: CDR1 SQVTM, CDR2 ANQGSEA. CDR3 length equals 13 residues. The V and J ends lost 4 bases and 3 bases, in that order; junction bases with no gene match: 2. The CDR3 DNA sequence: TGCAGCGTTGGTGGGACTAGCGGCTACGAGCAGTACTTC. Amino acid sequence: CSVGGTSGYEQYF.

CDR3 protein: CASSQDWQGSYEQYF. In DNA form, the CDR3 reads TGCGCCAGCAGCCAAGATTGGCAGGGCTCCTACGAGCAGTACTTC. The chain uses TRBV4-1 and TRBJ2-7; possible D gene TRBD1, 5 bases. Deletions cut 0 bases from V and 0 bases from J, with 9 bases between. The germline gives CDR1 MGHRA, CDR2 YSYEKL. This CDR3 comprises 15 residues.

The chain joins TRBV27 to TRBJ1-4; a possible D gene is TRBD1 (5 bases). V was trimmed by 7 bases and J by 3 bases, leaving 12 bases between them. From germline, CDR1 is MNHEY and CDR2 SMNVEV (reference sequence). This CDR3 comprises 14 residues. CDR3 sequence: CASTTGMANEKLFF. The CDR3 DNA follows: TGTGCCAGCACAACAGGCATGGCTAATGAAAAACTGTTTTTT.

The sample holds a few counts of this clone. The chain has TRBV6-1 and TRBJ2-7; 7 bases fit TRBD2. V gave up 2 bases and J gave up 0 bases; unmatched junction bases: 4. CDR3 length equals 15 residues. Per germline, CDR1 MNHNS and CDR2 SASEGT. This CDR3 reads CASSEQGGSSYEQYF. DNA for the CDR3: TGTGCCAGCAGTGAACAGGGCGGGAGCTCCTACGAGCAGTACTTC.

The gene calls are TRBV7-2 and TRBJ2-5; TRBD2 aligns across 12 bases. This CDR3 is built from 16 residues. Losses at the gene ends were 5 bases for V and 3 bases for J; bases not matched to a gene: 7. Germline assignment: CDR1 SGHTA and CDR2 FQGNSA. The CDR3 loop is CASSQPSGRAEETQYF. CDR3 in DNA: TGTGCCAGCAGCCAGCCTAGCGGGAGGGCGGAAGAGACCCAGTACTTC.

This chain uses TRBV30 with TRBJ2-7, with D maybe TRBD1 (5 bases). Germline lookup yields CDR1 GTSNPN and CDR2 SVGIG (reference sequence). The CDR3 is made up of 15 amino acids. Trimming removed 1 base at V and 0 bases at J, with 13 bases between. The CDR3 DNA reads as TGTGCCTGGAGTGGTTTGGGGCGGAGCTCCTACGAGCAGTACTTC. Protein: CAWSGLGRSSYEQYF.

The chain uses TRBV6-5 and TRBJ2-1; TRBD1 is a possible D gene (6 bases). The germline V and J ends were trimmed by 5 bases and 3 bases, with 11 bases remaining between them. This CDR3 has 14 residues. Per the germline V gene, CDR1 is MNHEY and CDR2 is SVGAGI. DNA for the CDR3: TGTGCCAGCAGTCCGGACAGAATCTACAATGAGCAGTTCTTC. Translation gives CASSPDRIYNEQFF.

The rearrangement links TRBV19 to TRBJ2-6, with TRBD1 matching over 9 bases. CDR1 is LNHDA, CDR2 SQIVND, per germline (reference sequence). Trimming cost V 4 bases and J 0 bases; bases outside gene matches: 7. This CDR3 is 18 amino acids long. The CDR3 spells CASSTGTGTFSGANVLTF. The CDR3 coding sequence is TGTGCCAGTAGTACGGGGACAGGGACTTTCTCTGGGGCCAACGTCCTGACTTTC.

The rearrangement uses TRBV27 and TRBJ1-5; D possibly corresponds to TRBD1 (6 bases). The CDR3 extends over 13 amino acids. Between the trimmed V and J ends, which lost 6 bases and 9 bases, there was a span of 15 bases. The germline CDR1 and CDR2 sequences are MNHEY and SMNVEV (reference sequence). The CDR3 reads CASRGGPGRPQHF. CDR3 DNA sequence: TGTGCCAGCAGAGGGGGACCCGGGCGGCCCCAGCATTTT.

The V call is TRBV20-1, the J call TRBJ1-1; the D is unclear. This CDR3 spans 11 amino acids. V was shortened by 6 bases and J by 6 bases, with 11 bases between the two germline ends. Germline CDR1 reads DFQATT; CDR2 reads SNEGSKA (reference sequence). CDR3 protein: CSAAHGAEAFF. The CDR3 DNA sequence: TGCAGTGCCGCACACGGGGCTGAAGCTTTCTTT.

The rearrangement uses TRBV18 and TRBJ1-1; D not certain. CDR3 length: 13 amino acids. Trimming took 5 bases from V and 1 from J, leaving 8 bases between them. From germline, CDR1 is KGHSH and CDR2 LQKENI. The chain's CDR3 is CASSTTENTEAFF. In DNA form, the CDR3 reads TGTGCCAGCTCAACAACAGAGAACACTGAAGCTTTCTTT.

This clone occurred once. The genes are TRBV10-3 and TRBJ1-5; D uncertain. The length of the CDR3 is 15 residues. Per the germline V gene, CDR1 is ENHRY and CDR2 is SYGVKD. Between the trimmed V and J ends, which lost 0 bases and 5 bases, there was a span of 11 bases. The CDR3 region is CAISESSIYDQPQHF. For the CDR3, the DNA is TGTGCCATCAGTGAGTCTAGTATCTATGATCAGCCCCAGCATTTT.

The rearrangement links TRBV7-2 to TRBJ2-6; TRBD2 aligns across 9 bases. Germline loops: CDR1 SGHTA, CDR2 FQGNSA. The CDR3 sequence is 18 residues long. The junction had 5 bases not matched to a gene; V was cut back by 2 bases and J by 0 bases. The CDR3 DNA reads as TGTGCCAGCAGCTTATTGGCGGGAGGGAGCTCTGGGGCCAACGTCCTGACTTTC. It yields the protein CASSLLAGGSSGANVLTF.

This chain joins TRBV7-3 and TRBJ2-7; 7 bases are shared with TRBD2. V gave up 1 base and J gave up 2 bases; unmatched junction bases: 5. Germline V lookup: CDR1 SGHTA, CDR2 FQGTGA. The length of the CDR3 is 15 residues. CDR3 residues: CASSLNGGLAYEQYF. The CDR3 nucleotides read TGTGCCAGCAGCTTAAACGGCGGACTAGCCTACGAGCAGTACTTC.

The table lists this clone with a few counts. The V gene is TRBV6-1, the J gene TRBJ2-7, with 7 bases identical to TRBD2. V lost 3 bases and J lost 5; bases outside the gene matches: 10. Per germline, CDR1 MNHNS and CDR2 SASEGT. The CDR3 contains 15 residues. The chain's CDR3 is CASSDGAGAPHEQYF. The CDR3 DNA follows: TGTGCCAGCAGTGATGGGGCGGGAGCCCCGCACGAGCAGTACTTC.

The gene calls are TRBV7-2 and TRBJ1-2; D gene ambiguous. CDR3 length: 14 residues. Germline V CDR1 and CDR2: SGHTA, FQGNSA. Between the trimmed V and J ends, which lost 6 bases and 2 bases, there was a span of 13 bases. Here the CDR3 reads CASRPEDVNYGYTF. The CDR3 nucleotides are TGTGCCAGCAGACCGGAGGATGTCAACTATGGCTACACCTTC.

V and J are TRBV2 and TRBJ2-2; unclear D gene. Germline assignment: CDR1 SNHLY and CDR2 FYNNEI. V lost 1 base to trimming and J lost 7 bases, with 10 bases between them. The CDR3 contains 14 residues. In nucleotides, the CDR3 is TGTGCCAGCAGTGAAGGAATCGCGGTCGGGGAGCTGTTTTTT. Protein product: CASSEGIAVGELFF.

The chain couples TRBV28 to TRBJ2-7; weak D call: TRBD2 (6 bases). Trimming took off 3 bases at V and 2 bases at J, with 23 bases between the two ends. The CDR3 has 18 residues. The germline gives CDR1 MDHEN, CDR2 SYDVKM. This CDR3 reads CASSFKAPTWGDPYEQYF. For the CDR3, the DNA is TGTGCCAGCAGTTTTAAGGCCCCGACGTGGGGGGACCCCTACGAGCAGTACTTC.